Below, 23 T cell receptor beta chains from the same sample are listed, as sequenced in a study of T cells after yellow fever vaccination. Via MiXCR, TCRdb re-called the 5' RACE reads, giving one row per CDR3 protein. This repertoire shows a few hundred thousand distinct CDR3 sequences, around 4.5% found once; its top ten account for approximately 19%. The specimen comprised PBMCs, sampled 15 days after the yellow fever booster vaccination. The origin of the receptors is a man aged 18-30 years who received the YFV17D yellow fever vaccine.

This clonotype was counted between two and nine times. The chain links TRBV19 to TRBJ2-1, with a tentative D call TRBD2 (5 bases). This CDR3 has 13 amino acids. Germline CDR1 reads LNHDA; CDR2 reads SQIVND (reference sequence). Trimming removed 5 bases at V and 9 bases at J, with 14 bases between. CDR3 bases: TGTGCCAGTAGTTTTTCGGGGAGCAGTGAGCAGTTCTTC. Its protein is CASSFSGSSEQFF.

This clonotype showed up just a few times. The rearrangement links TRBV27 to TRBJ2-3; a possible D gene is TRBD2 (6 bases). Germline V gives CDR1 MNHEY, CDR2 SMNVEV (reference sequence). V gave up 3 bases and J gave up 6 bases, with 10 bases separating them. CDR3 length: 13 residues. The CDR3 sequence: CASSFPGLDTQYF. As DNA, the CDR3 is TGTGCCAGCAGTTTTCCGGGACTGGATACGCAGTATTTT.

This clonotype has at least ten counts. V is TRBV5-1 and J is TRBJ2-1, with 10 bases aligning to TRBD1. J lost 2 bases, V lost 7 bases, and 6 bases had no gene match. The CDR3 is 15 amino acids. CDR1 and CDR2 (germline): SGHRS, YFSETQ. CDR3 sequence reads: CASGTGTGAYNEQFF. Here the CDR3 DNA reads TGCGCCAGCGGAACCGGGACAGGGGCCTACAATGAGCAGTTCTTC. Full variable domain (missing parts from reference TRBV5-1 and TRBJ2-1): KAGVTQTPRYLIKTRGQQVTLSCSPISGHRSVSWYQQTPGQGLQFLFEYFSETQRNKGNFPGRFSGRQFSNSRSEMNVSTLELGDSALYLCASGTGTGAYNEQFFGPGTRLTVL.

This clonotype was picked up many times. The chain is built from TRBV6-8 and TRBJ2-7; TRBD1 matches at 9 bases. Germline assignment: CDR1 MNHGY and CDR2 SAAAGT. The CDR3 is made up of 14 amino acids. The V segment lost 4 bases and the J segment 3 bases; nucleotides outside the gene matches: 4. For the CDR3, the DNA is TGTGCCAGCAGTTTTACGACAGGGGGCTACGAGCAGTACTTC. It codes for CASSFTTGGYEQYF.

The CDR3 is CASSLGQHSNQPQHF. The CDR3, as DNA: TGCGCCAGCAGCTTGGGACAACATAGCAATCAGCCCCAGCATTTT. This sequence joins TRBV5-1 and TRBJ1-5, with no clear D. The germline V gene encodes CDR1 SGHRS and CDR2 YFSETQ. This CDR3 has 15 residues. Between the trimmed V and J ends, which lost 0 bases and 0 bases, there was a span of 7 bases.

This clonotype showed up many times. This chain links TRBV9 with TRBJ2-5; tentatively, D is TRBD2 (6 bases). V gave up 0 bases and J gave up 5 bases, with 17 bases separating them. Germline CDR1 SGDLS, CDR2 YYNGEE. The length of the CDR3 is 16 residues. Here the CDR3 DNA reads TGTGCCAGCAGCGTAGCTCTTGGGGGGACTCGGGAGACCCAGTACTTC. Encoded protein: CASSVALGGTRETQYF.

In its sample, this clonotype was seen a few times. The gene calls are TRBV13 and TRBJ2-7; tentative D call: TRBD2 (6 bases). The CDR3 consists of 14 residues. Germline CDR1 PRHDT, CDR2 FYEKMQ (reference sequence). Trimming cost V 7 bases and J 4 bases, with 17 bases left between them. CDR3: CASTIREKVYEQYF. CDR3 in DNA: TGTGCCAGCACTATCCGGGAGAAAGTTTACGAGCAGTACTTC.

This clonotype was detected many times. The chain is built from TRBV7-9 and TRBJ2-3, with D uncertain. Per the germline V gene, CDR1 is SEHNR and CDR2 is FQNEAQ (reference sequence). The V and J ends lost 2 bases and 3 bases respectively, with 9 bases between them. CDR3 size: 14 residues. CDR3 sequence: CASSLNQVTDTQYF. CDR3 DNA: TGTGCCAGCAGCTTAAACCAGGTGACAGATACGCAGTATTTT.

The chain uses TRBV20-1 and TRBJ2-7, with D possibly being TRBD1 (5 bases). The CDR3 is 12 residues long. V shed 0 bases and J shed 3 bases, with 6 bases lying between them. Germline CDR1 is DFQATT and CDR2 is SNEGSKA (reference sequence). The CDR3 here is CSAREDSYEQYF. The CDR3 DNA reads as TGCAGTGCTAGAGAAGACAGCTACGAGCAGTACTTC.

This clonotype occurred many times. The V and J genes are TRBV7-9 and TRBJ2-3, with D possibly called TRBD1 or TRBD2 (5 bases each). Between the trimmed V and J ends, which lost 8 bases and 2 bases, there was a span of 14 bases. The germline V gene has CDR1 SEHNR and CDR2 FQNEAQ (reference sequence). This CDR3 is built from 14 residues. The CDR3 region has the DNA TGTGCCAGCCACCGGGACCAATACACAGATACGCAGTATTTT. Its translation is CASHRDQYTDTQYF.

This clonotype was observed many times. The rearrangement joins TRBV6-5 to TRBJ2-7; D unresolved. The V end lost 4 bases, the J end lost 4 bases, and 23 bases lay between the germline ends. In germline, CDR1 is MNHEY, CDR2 SVGAGI. CDR3 size: 17 residues. Here the CDR3 reads CASSFVKAGKNSYEQYV. CDR3 bases: TGTGCCAGCAGTTTTGTTAAGGCCGGTAAGAATTCTTACGAGCAGTACGTC.

V gene TRBV18 combines with J gene TRBJ2-3; 7 nucleotides line up with TRBD1. Per the germline V gene, CDR1 is KGHSH and CDR2 is LQKENI. CDR3 length equals 15 residues. V was pared by 4 bases and J by 2 bases, with 6 bases of the junction left unmatched. The CDR3, as DNA: TGTGCCAGCTCACGAGAGACAGGGTACACAGATACGCAGTATTTT. Protein: CASSRETGYTDTQYF.

The table lists this clonotype with many counts. V gene TRBV9 combines with J gene TRBJ2-5; 8 bases agree with TRBD2. This CDR3 has 14 residues. The V segment lost 4 bases and the J segment 3 bases; nucleotides outside the gene matches: 5. Germline V gene sequence: CDR1 SGDLS, CDR2 YYNGEE. CDR3 loop: CASSPRGAEETQYF. The CDR3 DNA reads TGTGCCAGCAGCCCGCGGGGGGCGGAAGAGACCCAGTACTTC.

This clonotype was seen a few times. The chain combines TRBV5-6 with TRBJ2-5; D is undetermined. The CDR3 sequence is 13 residues long. CDR1 and CDR2 (germline): SGHDT, YYEEEE. Trimming removed 4 bases at V and 3 bases at J, with 10 bases between. CDR3 DNA: TGTGCCAGCAGCGCTTACATGGAAGAGACCCAGTACTTC. This sequence encodes CASSAYMEETQYF.

This clonotype was seen many times. The chain carries TRBV12-3 or TRBV12-4 and TRBJ1-1; D gene uncertain. The V and J ends lost 3 bases and 0 bases respectively, with 11 bases between them. CDR3 length: 15 residues. The CDR3 nucleotides read TGTGCCAGCAGTTTGTGGCGGGGAATGAACACTGAAGCTTTCTTT. Translation: CASSLWRGMNTEAFF.

The sample holds many counts of this clonotype. The rearrangement joins TRBV10-3 to TRBJ2-7, with 9 bases fitting TRBD1. The germline CDR1 and CDR2 sequences are ENHRY and SYGVKD. The CDR3 length is 15 residues. Trimming took 6 bases from V and 6 from J; bases not matched to a gene: 12. The CDR3 loop is CAISLVPGQGSEQYF. Here the CDR3 DNA reads TGTGCCATCAGCCTTGTCCCGGGACAGGGTTCCGAGCAGTACTTC.

At least ten counts were recorded for this clonotype. V and J are TRBV11-2 and TRBJ2-1; no reliable D call. Per germline, CDR1 SGHAT and CDR2 FQNNGV. With 5 bases removed from V and 5 bases from J, the gap between germline ends came to 10 bases. CDR3 length equals 13 residues. CDR3 sequence (DNA): TGTGCCAGCAGCCAGGCGCGTCACAATGAGCAGTTCTTC. This sequence encodes CASSQARHNEQFF. The full variable domain, its missing parts supplied by reference TRBV11-2 and TRBJ2-1, is EAGVAQSPRYKIIEKRQSVAFWCNPISGHATLYWYQQILGQGPKLLIQFQNNGVVDDSQLPKDRFSAERLKGVDSTLKIQPAKLEDSAVYLCASSQARHNEQFFGPGTRLTVL.

Ten or more counts support this clonotype. The V and J genes are TRBV7-2 and TRBJ2-3; 8 bases fit TRBD2. The V and J ends lost 1 base and 9 bases, in that order; junction bases with no gene match: 9. This CDR3 contains 15 residues. CDR1 is SGHTA, CDR2 FQGNSA, per germline. Here the CDR3 DNA reads TGTGCCAGCAGCTTAGATGGTAGCGGGGTAATGACGCAGTATTTT. Its protein product is CASSLDGSGVMTQYF. The full variable domain, its missing parts supplied by reference TRBV7-2 and TRBJ2-3, is GAGVSQSPSNKVTEKGKDVELRCDPISGHTALYWYRQSLGQGLEFLIYFQGNSAPDKSGLPSDRFSAERTGGSVSTLTIQRTQQEDSAVYLCASSLDGSGVMTQYFGPGTRLTVL.

This chain joins TRBV4-1 and TRBJ2-6; D unclear. Trimming shortened V by 3 bases and J by 0 bases, and 12 bases separated the two germline ends. Germline V gives CDR1 MGHRA, CDR2 YSYEKL. The CDR3 runs 17 residues. CDR3 amino acids: CASSHLPGVSGANVLTF. CDR3 nucleotide sequence: TGCGCCAGCAGCCATCTGCCAGGCGTCTCTGGGGCCAACGTCCTGACTTTC.

The chain recombines TRBV7-2 with TRBJ2-1, with 9 bases matching TRBD2. The germline CDR1 and CDR2 sequences are SGHTA and FQGNSA. CDR3 length equals 16 residues. With 2 bases clipped from V and 9 bases from J, the junction kept 11 bases outside the gene matches. The CDR3 reads CASSLRSAGGLGEQFF. For the CDR3, the DNA is TGTGCCAGCAGCTTAAGGAGTGCGGGGGGGCTGGGTGAGCAGTTCTTC.

This chain joins TRBV23-1 and TRBJ1-1, with a tentative D call TRBD1 (5 bases). TRBV23-1 has ORF status, its function being uncertain. The ends were cut back, 3 bases at V and 3 bases at J, with 11 bases in the middle. CDR3 length: 14 amino acids. CDR3 sequence reads: CASSQCLGDTEAFF. The CDR3 DNA reads TGCGCCAGCAGTCAGTGTTTGGGGGACACTGAAGCTTTCTTT.

The rearrangement joins TRBV7-6 to TRBJ2-1; D remains ambiguous. V lost 5 bases to trimming and J lost 8 bases, with 13 bases between them. Per the germline V gene, CDR1 is SGHVS and CDR2 is FNYEAQ. The CDR3 loop spans 13 amino acids. CDR3 in DNA: TGTGCCAGCAGCCAGAGGCCCGGAGATGAGCAGTTCTTC. It specifies CASSQRPGDEQFF.

The gene calls are TRBV5-5 and TRBJ2-5; D gene uncertain. Germline loops: CDR1 SGHKS, CDR2 YYEKEE (reference sequence). The germline V and J ends were trimmed by 2 bases and 2 bases, with 10 bases remaining between them. This CDR3 region has 14 residues. DNA of the CDR3: TGTGCCAGCAGCTTACCGCAACAACAAGAGACCCAGTACTTC. Translating it yields CASSLPQQQETQYF.